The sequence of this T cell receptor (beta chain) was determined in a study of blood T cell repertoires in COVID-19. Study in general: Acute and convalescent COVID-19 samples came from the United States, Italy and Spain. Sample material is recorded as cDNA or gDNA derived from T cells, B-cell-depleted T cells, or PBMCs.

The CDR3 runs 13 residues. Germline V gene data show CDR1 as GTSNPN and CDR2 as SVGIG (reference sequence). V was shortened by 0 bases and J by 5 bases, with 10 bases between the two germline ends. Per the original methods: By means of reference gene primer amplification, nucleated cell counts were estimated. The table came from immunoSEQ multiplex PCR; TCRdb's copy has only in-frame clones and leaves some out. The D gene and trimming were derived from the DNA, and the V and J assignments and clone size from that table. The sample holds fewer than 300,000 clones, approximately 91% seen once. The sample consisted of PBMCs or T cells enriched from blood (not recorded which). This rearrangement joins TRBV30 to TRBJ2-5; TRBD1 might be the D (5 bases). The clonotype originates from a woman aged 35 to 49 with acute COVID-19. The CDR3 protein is CAWSVGDYETQYF. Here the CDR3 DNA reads TGTGCCTGGAGTGTAGGGGATTACGAGACCCAGTACTTC.